This T cell receptor beta chain was identified during a study of graft-versus-host responses after intestinal transplantation. As for the study in general: Each recipient received anti-thymocyte globulin induction, then tacrolimus and steroids for 2 to 3 years.

Germline V gene data show CDR1 as SGHRS and CDR2 as YFSETQ. The CDR3 loop spans 14 amino acids. With 4 bases removed from V and 7 bases from J, the gap between germline ends came to 15 bases. Data came from immunoSEQ multiplex PCR; TCRdb stores just in-frame clones and leaves some out. The table shows some 55,000 clones, with 75% to 95% occurring only once. Sequenced here: PBMCs, sampled more than 650 days after intestinal transplant. The chain joins TRBV5-1 to TRBJ1-5; D ambiguous. This TCR was sampled from a human patient who received an intestinal transplant, so some T cells may come from the graft donor. This CDR3 is CASSPSSGRQPQHF. As DNA, the CDR3 is TGCGCCAGCAGCCCCAGCAGCGGGAGGCAGCCCCAGCATTTT.